A selection of T cell receptor beta chains follows, all from one sample in a study of CD8+ T cells in alopecia areata. Here immunoSEQ multiplex PCR was the method, and the copy in TCRdb shows in-frame clones only, minus some. The sample has roughly 100,000 clones, roughly 56% seen once. Sequencing was performed on CD8+ T cells sorted from blood, taken between weeks 55 and 65, from a patient treated with tofacitinib. The receptors originated from a human donor with alopecia areata. Each CDR3 is given with its conserved first and last residue. A D gene is named only where the DNA matches it firmly. Part of the rows lack a size; the others show once, few, many or a class for expanded clones.

j_call clone_size v_call d_call cdr3_aa cdr3_nt
TRBJ2-1 NA TRBV7-9 TRBD2 CASRLVLAQDNEQFF TGTGCCAGCAGATTGGTACTAGCGCAAGACAATGAGCAGTTCTTC
TRBJ1-5 NA TRBV4-1 NA CASSQATGFRQPQHF TGCGCCAGCAGCCAAGCAACAGGGTTCCGGCAGCCCCAGCATTTT
TRBJ2-7 NA TRBV28 TRBD1 CASSTTGVEQYF TGTGCCAGCAGTACAACAGGGGTCGAGCAGTACTTC
TRBJ2-7 NA TRBV7-9 NA CASTSGTEHTNHYEQYF TGTGCCAGCACCTCCGGGACGGAGCATACTAATCACTACGAGCAGTACTTC
TRBJ2-1 NA TRBV10-3 NA CAISERVGIPSSYNEQFF TGTGCCATCAGTGAGAGGGTGGGAATCCCGAGCTCCTACAATGAGCAGTTCTTC
TRBJ2-7 NA TRBV29-1 TRBD2 CSVDPNGRGYEQYF TGCAGCGTTGACCCGAACGGGAGGGGGTACGAGCAGTACTTC
TRBJ1-5 NA TRBV7-9 TRBD1 CASSLGATAGTDNQPQHF TGTGCCAGCAGCTTAGGGGCAACCGCTGGGACAGACAATCAGCCCCAGCATTTT
TRBJ2-1 NA TRBV7-9 NA CASSPETSTASRANEQFF TGTGCCAGCAGCCCGGAAACCTCTACAGCCTCGAGGGCGAATGAGCAGTTCTTC
TRBJ1-2 NA TRBV9 NA CASSVAAGHGYTF TGTGCCAGCAGCGTAGCTGCAGGGCATGGCTACACCTTC
TRBJ2-1 NA TRBV13 TRBD1 CASSSQGNEQFF TGTGCCAGCAGCTCACAGGGGAATGAGCAGTTCTTC
TRBJ2-2 few TRBV2 NA CASSDLSGTGELFF TGTGCCAGCAGTGATTTAAGTGGCACCGGGGAGCTGTTTTTT
TRBJ2-3 few TRBV5-1 NA CASSSEGASTDTQYF TGCGCCAGCAGCTCGGAGGGGGCTAGCACAGATACGCAGTATTTT
TRBJ1-1 few TRBV9 TRBD1 CASSQGGGTEAFF TGTGCCAGCAGCCAGGGGGGAGGAACTGAAGCTTTCTTT
TRBJ2-5 NA TRBV13 TRBD1 CASSSVPGQGRGQETQYF TGTGCCAGCAGCTCCGTCCCGGGACAGGGACGGGGCCAAGAGACCCAGTACTTC
TRBJ2-5 NA TRBV5-6 NA CASSLYVAIQETQYF TGTGCCAGCAGCTTGTACGTAGCTATTCAAGAGACCCAGTACTTC
TRBJ1-3 NA TRBV29-1 NA CSVETGNTIYF TGCAGCGTTGAAACTGGAAACACCATATATTTT
TRBJ2-5 NA TRBV27 NA CASSRPGETQYF TGTGCCAGCAGTCGTCCTGGGGAGACCCAGTACTTC
TRBJ1-1 NA TRBV5-6 NA CASSPGRVNTEAFF TGTGCCAGCAGCCCCGGCCGGGTGAACACTGAAGCTTTCTTT
TRBJ2-2 few TRBV5-4 NA CASSFEFPGELFF TGTGCCAGCAGCTTTGAGTTCCCCGGGGAGCTGTTTTTT
TRBJ2-3 once TRBV7-9 TRBD1 CASSSGQGSTDTQYF TGTGCCAGCAGCTCGGGACAGGGTTCTACAGATACGCAGTATTTT
TRBJ2-4 NA TRBV5-4 NA CASSHSGTGKNIQYF TGTGCCAGCAGCCACTCCGGGACGGGCAAAAACATTCAGTACTTC
TRBJ1-2 NA TRBV19 NA CASSLGSLSNYGYTF TGTGCCAGTAGCCTAGGTAGCTTGAGTAACTATGGCTACACCTTC
TRBJ1-5 NA TRBV27 NA CASSLSGGVNQPQHF TGTGCCAGCAGTTTATCGGGCGGGGTCAATCAGCCCCAGCATTTT
TRBJ2-3 NA TRBV10-2 NA CASSTVGSTDTQYF TGCGCCAGCAGTACAGTGGGCAGCACAGATACGCAGTATTTT
TRBJ1-2 NA TRBV5-1 TRBD1 CASSFVPAGGMWYGYTF TGCGCCAGCAGCTTTGTCCCCGCAGGGGGCATGTGGTATGGCTACACCTTC
TRBJ1-5 once TRBV2 NA CASSGGESYSNQPQHF TGTGCCAGCAGTGGGGGAGAGAGCTATAGCAATCAGCCCCAGCATTTT
TRBJ2-1 NA TRBV30 NA CAWEDSGAYNEQFF TGTGCCTGGGAGGACAGTGGGGCCTACAATGAGCAGTTCTTC
TRBJ2-5 NA TRBV7-9 TRBD1 CASSYGQGGKETQYF TGTGCCAGCAGCTACGGACAGGGCGGCAAGGAGACCCAGTACTTC
TRBJ1-6 NA TRBV5-1 NA CASNLDDSYNSPLHF TGCGCCAGTAACCTAGATGACTCCTATAATTCACCCCTCCACTTT
TRBJ1-1 NA TRBV29-1 TRBD1 CSVGIQGLEAFF TGCAGCGTTGGGATACAGGGGCTTGAAGCTTTCTTT
TRBJ2-3 NA TRBV14 NA CASSPRDGGKSTDTQYF TGTGCCAGCAGCCCACGGGACGGGGGAAAAAGCACAGATACGCAGTATTTT
TRBJ2-7 NA TRBV5-1 NA CASHRSRGYEQYF TGCGCCAGCCACCGGTCCAGGGGCTACGAGCAGTACTTC
TRBJ1-5 NA TRBV11-2 NA CASSLGLFNQPQHF TGTGCCAGCAGCTTAGGACTCTTTAATCAGCCCCAGCATTTT
TRBJ2-5 NA TRBV2 NA CASSEWPKETQYF TGTGCCAGCAGTGAATGGCCCAAAGAGACCCAGTACTTC
TRBJ2-3 NA TRBV4-1 NA CASSQEGVPDTQYF TGCGCCAGCAGCCAAGAGGGGGTTCCAGATACGCAGTATTTT
TRBJ2-3 NA TRBV9 NA CASRRGVTDTQYF TGTGCCAGCCGCCGCGGGGTTACAGATACGCAGTATTTT